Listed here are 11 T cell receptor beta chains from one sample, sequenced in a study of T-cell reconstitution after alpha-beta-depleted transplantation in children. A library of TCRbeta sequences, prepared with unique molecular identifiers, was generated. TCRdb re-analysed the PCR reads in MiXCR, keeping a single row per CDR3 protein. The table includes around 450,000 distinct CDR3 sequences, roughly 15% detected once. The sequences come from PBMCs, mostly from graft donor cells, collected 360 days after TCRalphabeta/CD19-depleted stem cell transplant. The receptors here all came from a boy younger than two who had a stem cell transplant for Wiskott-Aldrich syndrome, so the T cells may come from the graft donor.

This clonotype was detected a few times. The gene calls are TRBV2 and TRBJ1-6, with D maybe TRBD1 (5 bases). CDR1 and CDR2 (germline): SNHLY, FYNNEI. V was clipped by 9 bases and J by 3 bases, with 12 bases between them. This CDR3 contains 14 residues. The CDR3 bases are TGTGCCAGTGCCCAGGGTAACTATAATTCACCCCTCCACTTT. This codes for CASAQGNYNSPLHF.

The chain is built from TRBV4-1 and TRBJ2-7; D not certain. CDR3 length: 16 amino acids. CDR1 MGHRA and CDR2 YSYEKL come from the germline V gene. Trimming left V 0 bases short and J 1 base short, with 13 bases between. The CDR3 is CASSQDERLLSYEQYF. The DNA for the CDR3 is TGCGCCAGCAGCCAAGACGAAAGGCTCTTATCCTACGAGCAGTACTTC.

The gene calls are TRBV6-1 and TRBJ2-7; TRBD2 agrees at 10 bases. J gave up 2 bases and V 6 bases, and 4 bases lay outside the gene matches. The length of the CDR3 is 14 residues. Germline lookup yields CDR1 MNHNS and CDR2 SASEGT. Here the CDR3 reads CASSVLAGAYEQYF. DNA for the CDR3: TGTGCCAGCAGCGTCCTAGCGGGAGCCTACGAGCAGTACTTC.

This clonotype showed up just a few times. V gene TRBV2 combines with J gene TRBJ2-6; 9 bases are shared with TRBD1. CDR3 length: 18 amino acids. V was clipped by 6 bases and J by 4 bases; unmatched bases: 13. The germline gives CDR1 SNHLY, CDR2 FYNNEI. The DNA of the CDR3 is TGTGCCAGCAGGCGAGGGACAGGGAGGTCTTCAGGGGCCAACGTCCTGACTTTC. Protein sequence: CASRRGTGRSSGANVLTF.

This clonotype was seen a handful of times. The CDR3 loop reads CSVGASLSSPLHF. CDR3 sequence (DNA): TGCAGCGTGGGGGCCTCCCTTAGTTCACCCCTCCACTTT. V gene TRBV29-1 combines with J gene TRBJ1-6, with D perhaps matching TRBD1 (6 bases). V was cut by 6 bases and J by 9 bases, with 15 bases left in between. Germline CDR1 and CDR2: SQVTM and ANQGSEA. The CDR3 runs to 13 residues.

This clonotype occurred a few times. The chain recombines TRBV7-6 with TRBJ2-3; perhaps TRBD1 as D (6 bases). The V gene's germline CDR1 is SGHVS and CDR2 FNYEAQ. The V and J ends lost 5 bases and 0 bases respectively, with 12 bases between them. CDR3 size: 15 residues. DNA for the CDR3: TGTGCCAGCAGCAACAGAGGGGGTAGCACAGATACGCAGTATTTT. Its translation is CASSNRGGSTDTQYF.

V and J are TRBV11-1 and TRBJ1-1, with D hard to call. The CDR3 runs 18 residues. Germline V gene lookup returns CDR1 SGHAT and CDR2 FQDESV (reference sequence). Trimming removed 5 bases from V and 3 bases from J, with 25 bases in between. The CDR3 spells CASSTRVAPPKPDTEAFF. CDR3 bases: TGTGCCAGCAGCACCCGAGTAGCGCCACCGAAACCGGACACTGAAGCTTTCTTT.

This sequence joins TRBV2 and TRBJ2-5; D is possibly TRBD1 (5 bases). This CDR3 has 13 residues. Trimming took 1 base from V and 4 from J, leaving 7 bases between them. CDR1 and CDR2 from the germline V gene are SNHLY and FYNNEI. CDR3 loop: CASSEGQGETQYF. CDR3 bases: TGTGCCAGCAGTGAAGGGCAGGGAGAGACCCAGTACTTC.

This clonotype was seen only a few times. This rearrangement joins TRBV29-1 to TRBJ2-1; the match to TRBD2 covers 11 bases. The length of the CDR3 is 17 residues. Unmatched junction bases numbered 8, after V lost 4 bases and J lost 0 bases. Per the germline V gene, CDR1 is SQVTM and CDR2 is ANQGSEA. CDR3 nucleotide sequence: TGCAGCGTTGCAGGTAGGGGACTAGCGGTCTCCTACAATGAGCAGTTCTTC. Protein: CSVAGRGLAVSYNEQFF.

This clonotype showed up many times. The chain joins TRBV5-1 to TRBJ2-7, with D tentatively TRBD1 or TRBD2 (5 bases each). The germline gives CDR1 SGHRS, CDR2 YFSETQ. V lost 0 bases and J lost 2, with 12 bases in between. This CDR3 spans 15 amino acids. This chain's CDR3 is CASSLGPGPPYEQYF. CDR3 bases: TGCGCCAGCAGCTTGGGCCCGGGACCCCCCTACGAGCAGTACTTC.

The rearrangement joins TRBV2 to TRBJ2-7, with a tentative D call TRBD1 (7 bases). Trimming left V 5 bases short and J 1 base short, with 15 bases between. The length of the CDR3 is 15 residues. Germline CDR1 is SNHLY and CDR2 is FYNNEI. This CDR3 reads CASSNGGRGSYEQYF. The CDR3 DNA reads TGTGCCAGCAGTAACGGGGGCAGGGGGTCCTACGAGCAGTACTTC.